This entry lists 16 T cell receptor beta chains sequenced from one sample in a study of blood T cell repertoires in COVID-19. Assay: immunoSEQ multiplex PCR; the TCRdb copy retains only in-frame clones and omits some. There are around 190,000 clones in the sample; roughly four fifths occur only once, and approximately 13% lies in the top ten. Material: peripheral blood. The receptors were sampled from a woman in her forties or fifties with acute or convalescent COVID-19.

The chain links TRBV5-1 to TRBJ2-5; weak D call: TRBD2 (8 bases). This CDR3 region has 18 residues. V lost 0 bases to trimming and J lost 1 base, with 19 bases between them. From germline, CDR1 is SGHRS and CDR2 YFSETQ. CDR3 DNA: TGCGCCAGCAGCTTGGTCCCAGGGGGAGCGGGGGTCCAAGAGACCCAGTACTTC. This gives the protein CASSLVPGGAGVQETQYF. Full variable domain (remainder filled in from reference TRBV5-1 and TRBJ2-5): KAGVTQTPRYLIKTRGQQVTLSCSPISGHRSVSWYQQTPGQGLQFLFEYFSETQRNKGNFPGRFSGRQFSNSRSEMNVSTLELGDSALYLCASSLVPGGAGVQETQYFGPGTRLLVL.

V usage is TRBV10-1 and J usage is TRBJ1-1; tentative D call: TRBD1 (5 bases). The V gene lost 5 bases and the J gene lost 3 bases, with 10 bases spanning the gap. The CDR3 runs 13 residues. Germline V gene lookup returns CDR1 WNHNN and CDR2 SYGVQD (reference sequence). CDR3 in DNA: TGCGCCAGCAGTCACAGGAGAGACACTGAAGCTTTCTTT. Its protein product is CASSHRRDTEAFF.

The table lists this clone with a count of one. The gene calls are TRBV18 and TRBJ1-4, with 8 bases fitting TRBD1. J lost 1 base, V lost 4 bases, and 5 bases had no gene match. The CDR3 extends over 16 amino acids. CDR1 is KGHSH, CDR2 LQKENI, per germline. The CDR3 loop is CASSLDRGITNEKLFF. Here the CDR3 DNA reads TGTGCCAGCTCACTCGACAGGGGAATAACTAATGAAAAACTGTTTTTT.

The rearrangement links TRBV6-1 to TRBJ1-2; maybe TRBD1 (5 bases). V lost 2 bases and J 9 bases, leaving 13 bases between the germline ends. The germline gives CDR1 MNHNS, CDR2 SASEGT. The CDR3 runs 13 residues. In DNA form, the CDR3 reads TGTGCCAGCAGTGAAACTCAGGGCACCCGCTACACCTTC. Translated, it gives CASSETQGTRYTF.

This clone has more than one count but fewer than ten. V is TRBV3-1 (or the pseudogene TRBV3-2) and J is TRBJ1-5; TRBD1 agrees at 10 bases. Germline loops: CDR1 LGHDT, CDR2 YNNKEL (reference sequence). The J segment lost 7 bases and the V segment lost 0 bases, leaving 9 bases of the junction unmatched. This CDR3 has 17 residues. In DNA form, the CDR3 reads TGTGCCAGCAGCCAAGATTATTTGGGACAGGGGAACCAGCCCCAGCATTTT. Its protein is CASSQDYLGQGNQPQHF.

The chain recombines TRBV27 with TRBJ1-4, with no clear D. This CDR3 is 15 amino acids long. From germline, CDR1 is MNHEY and CDR2 SMNVEV (reference sequence). V gave up 6 bases and J gave up 3 bases, with 14 bases separating them. The CDR3 region has the DNA TGTGCCAGCAGCGAGGGTGGATGGGCTAATGAAAAACTGTTTTTT. The encoded protein is CASSEGGWANEKLFF. Supplemented by reference TRBV27 and TRBJ1-4, the full variable domain reads EAQVTQNPRYLITVTGKKLTVTCSQNMNHEYMSWYRQDPGLGLRQIYYSMNVEVTDKGDVPEGYKVSRKEKRNFPLILESPSPNQTSLYFCASSEGGWANEKLFFGSGTQLSVL.

CDR3 amino acids: CASSLVRGGKPYEQYF. CDR3 sequence (DNA): TGTGCCAGCAGCTTAGTAAGAGGGGGTAAGCCCTACGAGCAGTACTTC. The rearrangement joins TRBV7-9 to TRBJ2-7, with a weak D call TRBD1 (6 bases). The CDR3 covers 16 residues. Germline-derived CDR1 and CDR2 are SEHNR and FQNEAQ (reference sequence). V shed 1 base and J shed 2 bases, with 15 bases lying between them.

The chain combines TRBV30 with TRBJ1-1; D not resolved. Germline CDR1 reads GTSNPN; CDR2 reads SVGIG (reference sequence). CDR3 length: 11 residues. The V and J ends lost 5 bases and 1 base respectively, with 5 bases between them. The CDR3 loop is CAWEWNTEAFF. CDR3 DNA: TGTGCCTGGGAGTGGAACACTGAAGCTTTCTTT.

In its sample, this clone was seen a few times. The chain employs TRBV28 and TRBJ1-1; D gene uncertain. This CDR3 contains 13 residues. V shed 3 bases and J shed 1 base, with 6 bases lying between them. Germline loops: CDR1 MDHEN, CDR2 SYDVKM. CDR3 sequence reads: CASSFVRNTEAFF. CDR3 sequence (DNA): TGTGCCAGCAGTTTTGTTAGGAACACTGAAGCTTTCTTT.

This clone was seen only once. The chain combines TRBV7-2 with TRBJ2-7, with 8 bases fitting TRBD2. The trim removed 3 bases at V and 2 bases at J, leaving 6 bases unmatched. CDR1 is SGHTA, CDR2 FQGNSA, per germline. This CDR3 has 15 residues. Here the CDR3 reads CASSFTSGAAYEQYF. The CDR3 bases are TGTGCCAGCAGCTTTACTAGCGGAGCTGCCTACGAGCAGTACTTC.

In this sample, this clone turned up once. The V and J genes are TRBV3-1 (or the pseudogene TRBV3-2) and TRBJ2-1; TRBD2 aligns across 8 bases. CDR1 and CDR2 (germline): LGHDT, YNNKEL (reference sequence). The V and J ends lost 3 bases and 7 bases, in that order; junction bases with no gene match: 5. The CDR3 covers 14 residues. The CDR3 loop reads CASSQPGTRNEQFF. The CDR3 nucleotides are TGTGCCAGCAGCCAGCCCGGGACTAGGAATGAGCAGTTCTTC.

This rearrangement joins TRBV5-5 to TRBJ1-1; D unresolved. Germline-derived CDR1 and CDR2 are SGHKS and YYEKEE (reference sequence). The germline V and J ends were trimmed by 4 bases and 3 bases, with 10 bases remaining between them. The CDR3 is 13 amino acids. In DNA form, the CDR3 reads TGTGCCAGCAGCCTAACCACGGACACTGAAGCTTTCTTT. This sequence encodes CASSLTTDTEAFF.

V is TRBV5-6 and J is TRBJ2-1; no clear D. The CDR3 contains 13 residues. V was pared by 1 base and J by 9 bases, with 11 bases between. Germline CDR1 is SGHDT and CDR2 is YYEEEE. CDR3 protein: CASSLRASGEQFF. CDR3 coding DNA: TGTGCCAGCAGCTTGAGAGCCTCCGGTGAGCAGTTCTTC.

This clone was seen ten or more times. J is TRBJ1-6 and V is TRBV5-4, with D maybe TRBD1 (6 bases). CDR3 length: 12 residues. Germline-derived CDR1 and CDR2 are SGHNT and YYREEE (reference sequence). Trimming removed 2 bases from V and 13 bases from J, with 10 bases in between. CDR3 sequence (DNA): TGTGCCAGCAGCTTCACAGGGAAGCCCCTCCACTTT. Translation gives CASSFTGKPLHF.

The V and J genes are TRBV9 and TRBJ1-3; D not resolved. Trimming removed 3 bases at V and 0 bases at J, with 7 bases between. Germline assignment: CDR1 SGDLS and CDR2 YYNGEE. The CDR3 covers 14 residues. The CDR3 bases are TGTGCCAGCAGCGCAGGACTCTCTGGAAACACCATATATTTT. Translating gives CASSAGLSGNTIYF.

The chain links TRBV10-2 to TRBJ1-6; D is unclear. The CDR3 contains 14 residues. The V end was cut by 2 bases, the J end by 5 bases, with 7 bases between. Germline V gene data show CDR1 as WSHSY and CDR2 as SAAADI. The CDR3 DNA reads as TGCGCCAGCAGTGAGGCAGGCGATAATTCACCCCTCCACTTT. This sequence encodes CASSEAGDNSPLHF.